The 9 T cell receptor beta chains reported below all come from one sample, sequenced in a study of glioma-infiltrating T cells after dendritic cell vaccination. The time point: after dendritic cell vaccination, including at tumor progression/relapse. Measured with immunoSEQ multiplex PCR; TCRdb has only the in-frame clones, and not every one. The sample records 99,000 or so clones, more than 70% being singletons. The sample consisted of blood, taken after dendritic cell vaccination. These receptors were collected from a human donor with glioblastoma.

This clone has only one observation. The rearrangement joins TRBV25-1 to TRBJ1-1; TRBD1 matches 12 bases. Germline lookup yields CDR1 MGHDK and CDR2 SYGVNS. This CDR3 has 15 amino acids. V trimming: 6 bases; J trimming: 4 bases; junction bases outside the gene matches: 6. CDR3 residues: CASRGTGGLGTEAFF. Written as DNA, the CDR3 is TGTGCCAGCAGGGGGACAGGGGGCCTCGGCACTGAAGCTTTCTTT.

This chain uses TRBV6-5 with TRBJ1-2, with D perhaps TRBD1 (5 bases). The V and J ends lost 5 bases and 5 bases respectively, with 12 bases between them. The CDR3 spans 13 residues. Germline V CDR1 and CDR2: MNHEY, SVGAGI. In nucleotides, the CDR3 is TGTGCCAGCAGTGTTTCGGGGGTGTATGGCTACACCTTC. It encodes CASSVSGVYGYTF.

This chain links TRBV9 with TRBJ1-2; TRBD1 is a possible D gene (5 bases). In germline, CDR1 is SGDLS, CDR2 YYNGEE. The CDR3 contains 15 residues. With 4 bases removed from V and 1 base from J, the gap between germline ends came to 14 bases. CDR3 coding DNA: TGTGCCAGCAGCCCCCGGGGGTCCCTTAACTATGGCTACACCTTC. Translating gives CASSPRGSLNYGYTF.

The chain carries TRBV6-5 and TRBJ1-1; TRBD1 matches 10 bases. Germline CDR1 reads MNHEY; CDR2 reads SVGAGI. The CDR3 has 13 residues. V dropped 2 bases and J dropped 9; count of bases not matched to a gene: 3. DNA for the CDR3: TGTGCCAGCAGTTACACGGGACAGGGGAAAGCTTTCTTT. Translated: CASSYTGQGKAFF.

This chain uses TRBV11-3 with TRBJ2-2; D perhaps matches TRBD1 (6 bases). V was trimmed by 5 bases and J by 1 base, leaving 11 bases between them. The length of the CDR3 is 15 residues. Germline assignment: CDR1 SGHNT and CDR2 YENEEA. CDR3 region: CASSPKTGNTGELFF. In DNA form, the CDR3 reads TGTGCCAGCAGCCCCAAGACAGGGAACACCGGGGAGCTGTTTTTT.

The chain employs TRBV7-2 and TRBJ2-3; 11 bases agree with TRBD2. J gave up 6 bases and V 5 bases, and 7 bases lay outside the gene matches. This CDR3 spans 15 amino acids. Germline CDR1 is SGHTA and CDR2 is FQGNSA. The DNA of the CDR3 is TGTGCCAGCAGCCCCGTTCTAGCGGGGGGCGATACGCAGTATTTT. It codes for CASSPVLAGGDTQYF.

V gene TRBV18 combines with J gene TRBJ2-5, with 7 bases identical to TRBD1. CDR1 and CDR2 (germline): KGHSH, LQKENI. This CDR3 is 15 amino acids long. With 4 bases clipped from V and 4 bases from J, the junction kept 9 bases outside the gene matches. DNA for the CDR3: TGTGCCAGCTCACAATCGACAGGGAATTTAGAGACCCAGTACTTC. Translating it yields CASSQSTGNLETQYF.

This chain connects TRBV5-4 to TRBJ2-3; possibly TRBD1 for D (5 bases). V gave up 2 bases and J gave up 7 bases, with 14 bases separating them. The CDR3 runs 14 residues. From germline, CDR1 is SGHNT and CDR2 YYREEE (reference sequence). The CDR3 DNA reads TGTGCCAGCAGCTTCGACAGTTCCTATCATACGCAGTATTTT. Its translation: CASSFDSSYHTQYF.

V and J are TRBV19 and TRBJ1-2, with 8 positions matching TRBD1. V lost 2 bases, J lost 3 bases, and 14 bases stayed unmatched. Per germline, CDR1 LNHDA and CDR2 SQIVND (reference sequence). There are 18 residues in the CDR3. CDR3 in DNA: TGTGCCAGTAGTATAAGTGTGCAGGGGGCGCGGTCGGACTATGGCTACACCTTC. Amino acids: CASSISVQGARSDYGYTF.